The next 28 T cell receptor beta chains were all read from a single sample in a study of regulatory T cells in long-lasting Graves disease. Noted time point: newly diagnosed GD, antithyroid drugs for less than 3 months. PBMCs provided the RNA from which the TCR library was made. Sequencing libraries for TCR beta were prepared with iRepertoire HTBI primers and Arm-PCR of CDR3 regions. MiXCR, applied by TCRdb to the multiplex PCR reads, yields one record per CDR3 protein. Altogether about 540,000 distinct CDR3 sequences are present, less than 15% being singletons, with the ten largest covering under 10%. These same records also appear under a second study, on T cells in Graves' hyperthyroidism and ophthalmopathy.

Sequencing used peripheral blood mononuclear cells (PBMCs), obtained at new diagnosis, from a patient treated with antithyroid drugs. These receptors were collected from a man younger than 40 with Graves disease.

A remark on this clonotype: The junction departs from germline at one end; a sequencing error may be responsible. The chain couples TRBV5-1 to TRBJ2-1; 10 bases align to TRBD1. The CDR3 loop spans 15 amino acids. Germline lookup yields CDR1 SGHRS and CDR2 YFSETQ. The CDR3 loop is CASSWGTGESNEQFF. CDR3 DNA sequence: TGTGCCAGCAGCTGGGGGACAGGGGAAAGCAATGAGCAGTTCTTC. The full variable domain, with the rest looked up from reference TRBV5-1 and TRBJ2-1, is KAGVTQTPRYLIKTRGQQVTLSCSPISGHRSVSWYQQTPGQGLQFLFEYFSETQRNKGNFPGRFSGRQFSNSRSEMNVSTLELGDSALYLCASSWGTGESNEQFFGPGTRLTVL.

This clonotype was counted at least ten times. The V gene is TRBV5-1, the J gene TRBJ1-1; D is uncertain. CDR3 length equals 14 residues. Trimming removed 4 bases from V and 1 base from J, with 11 bases in between. CDR1 and CDR2 from the germline V gene are SGHRS and YFSETQ. CDR3 loop: CASSVEVGNTEAFF. The DNA for the CDR3 is TGCGCCAGCAGCGTAGAGGTTGGGAACACTGAAGCTTTCTTT.

On this clonotype: The germline gene is not matched at one end of the junction; a read error may be the cause. The chain links TRBV6-1 to TRBJ2-1, with D perhaps assigned TRBD1 or TRBD2 (5 bases each). Germline CDR1 MNHNS, CDR2 SASEGT. This CDR3 comprises 14 residues. The CDR3 here is CASRPRRAEAERFF. As DNA, the CDR3 is TGTGCCAGCAGACCCCGCAGGGCGGAGGCTGAGCGGTTCTTC.

The V and J genes are TRBV20-1 and TRBJ1-1; D is unresolved. V was clipped by 8 bases and J by 0 bases, with 13 bases between them. Germline assignment: CDR1 DFQATT and CDR2 SNEGSKA (reference sequence). This CDR3 region has 13 residues. In nucleotides, the CDR3 is TGCAGTTCAGCAATGTTCATGAACACTGAAGCTTTCTTT. Protein: CSSAMFMNTEAFF.

This clonotype turned up a few times. The genes are TRBV20-1 and TRBJ2-7, with D possibly being TRBD1 (7 bases). V lost 5 bases and J lost 1, with 15 bases in between. The CDR3 sequence is 14 residues long. Germline values: CDR1 DFQATT, CDR2 SNEGSKA (reference sequence). DNA of the CDR3: TGCAGTGCTCATCAGGGGGGCCGTTCCTACGAGCAGTACTTC. Its protein is CSAHQGGRSYEQYF.

Many counts were recorded for this clonotype. This chain's CDR3 is CASSWGPDNEQFF. The CDR3 DNA sequence: TGTGCCAGCAGTTGGGGACCCGACAATGAGCAGTTCTTC. The gene calls are TRBV27 and TRBJ2-1; the D call may be TRBD1 or TRBD2 (5 bases each). V was trimmed by 4 bases and J by 5 bases, leaving 9 bases between them. Germline V lookup: CDR1 MNHEY, CDR2 SMNVEV (reference sequence). The CDR3 spans 13 residues.

This clonotype was recorded at least ten times. The CDR3: CASSQDYAQRVPLDRFNYNEQFF. The DNA for the CDR3 is TGTGCCAGCAGCCAAGACTATGCGCAGAGGGTCCCGTTGGATAGATTCAATTACAATGAGCAGTTCTTC. The rearrangement uses TRBV14 and TRBJ2-1, with a tentative D call TRBD2 (5 bases). This CDR3 contains 23 residues. V dropped 0 bases and J dropped 4 bases, with 34 bases sitting between them. Germline CDR1 reads SGHDN; CDR2 reads FVKESK.

This clonotype appeared many times. The chain recombines TRBV30 with TRBJ1-1; D uncertain. The germline V gene has CDR1 GTSNPN and CDR2 SVGIG (reference sequence). With 3 bases removed from V and 3 bases from J, the gap between germline ends came to 11 bases. The CDR3 consists of 13 residues. The CDR3, as DNA: TGTGCCTGGAGCTACCGAATGGACACTGAAGCTTTCTTT. It translates to CAWSYRMDTEAFF.

Here the CDR3 DNA reads TGTGCCAGCGGGGACAGGGAGGGCTACGCGAACACCGGGGAGCTGTTTTTT. It encodes CASGDREGYANTGELFF. The chain couples TRBV6-2 or TRBV6-3 to TRBJ2-2; 9 bases agree with TRBD1. J was trimmed by 0 bases and V by 8 bases; bases with no gene match: 10. The CDR3 consists of 17 residues. The germline gives CDR1 MNHEY, CDR2 SVGEGT.

The gene calls are TRBV18 and TRBJ2-6; no reliable D call. V lost 1 base and J 4 bases, leaving 14 bases between the germline ends. The CDR3 has 17 residues. Germline V gives CDR1 KGHSH, CDR2 LQKENI. The CDR3 loop reads CASSPRAPPAGANVLTF. In nucleotides, the CDR3 is TGTGCCAGCTCACCACGAGCCCCCCCGGCCGGGGCCAACGTCCTGACTTTC.

This clonotype came up many times. V usage is TRBV12-3 or TRBV12-4 and J usage is TRBJ2-1; 9 bases map to TRBD2. The CDR3 length is 15 residues. V shed 6 bases and J 4 bases; nucleotides not matched to a gene: 7. In nucleotides, the CDR3 is TGTGCCAGCAGCTTAAGTAGCGGGAGTTACAATGAGCAGTTCTTC. It codes for CASSLSSGSYNEQFF.

A few counts support this clonotype. J is TRBJ1-5 and V is TRBV28, with D hard to call. Trimming took off 5 bases at V and 11 bases at J, with 31 bases between the two ends. Looked up from germline, CDR1 is MDHEN and CDR2 is SYDVKM. The CDR3 has 18 amino acids. CDR3 amino acids: CASSPPRLTTMRPRAQHF. The CDR3, as DNA: TGTGCCAGCAGTCCCCCCCGGCTTACGACAATGCGGCCAAGGGCCCAGCATTTT.

This clonotype appeared many times. The V gene is TRBV12-5, the J gene TRBJ2-5, with 10 bases matching TRBD2. The CDR3 runs 18 residues. Unmatched junction bases numbered 18, after V lost 6 bases and J lost 5 bases. The germline V gene has CDR1 LGHNT and CDR2 FRNRAP. CDR3 region: CASGQLQGSSGREETQYF. CDR3 coding DNA: TGTGCTAGTGGACAATTACAGGGGAGCAGCGGGAGGGAGGAGACCCAGTACTTC.

This clonotype was detected many times. The rearrangement joins TRBV7-9 to TRBJ1-1; D uncertain. Germline loops: CDR1 SEHNR, CDR2 FQNEAQ (reference sequence). This CDR3 comprises 13 residues. This CDR3 reads CISGNPMNTEAFF. In nucleotides, the CDR3 is TGTATAAGCGGGAACCCCATGAACACTGAAGCTTTCTTT. The full variable domain, with the rest looked up from reference TRBV7-9 and TRBJ1-1, is DTGVSQNPRHKITKRGQNVTFRCDPISEHNRLYWYRQTLGQGPEFLTYFQNEAQLEKSRLLSDRFSAERPKGSFSTLEIQRTEQGDSAMYLCISGNPMNTEAFFGQGTRLTVV.

This clonotype showed up just a few times. The rearrangement uses TRBV4-1 and TRBJ1-6; 9 nucleotides line up with TRBD1. The germline CDR1 and CDR2 sequences are MGHRA and YSYEKL. This CDR3 is 17 amino acids long. With 3 bases clipped from V and 6 bases from J, the junction kept 9 bases outside the gene matches. CDR3 protein: CASSQIPGQGFNSPLHF. The CDR3 coding sequence is TGCGCCAGCAGCCAGATACCGGGACAGGGATTTAATTCACCCCTCCACTTT.

Regarding this clonotype: This likely stems from a read error, as it lies one base from a far larger clone. The chain is built from TRBV20-1 and TRBJ2-1; 10 bases are shared with TRBD2. J was trimmed by 10 bases and V by 5 bases; bases with no gene match: 11. Germline V gene sequence: CDR1 DFQATT, CDR2 SNEGSKA (reference sequence). This CDR3 region has 14 residues. The CDR3 protein is CSAPRTSGEGEQFF. The CDR3 bases are TGCAGTGCTCCTCGGACTAGCGGAGAGGGGGAGCAGTTCTTC.

CDR3: CSARPGLRDGYTF. CDR3 coding DNA: TGCAGTGCTAGGCCGGGACTAAGGGATGGCTACACCTTC. The chain employs TRBV20-1 and TRBJ1-2; D might be TRBD1 (5 bases). Germline CDR1 reads DFQATT; CDR2 reads SNEGSKA (reference sequence). V lost 3 bases and J 6 bases, leaving 14 bases between the germline ends. The CDR3 covers 13 residues.

This chain uses TRBV5-1 with TRBJ2-5, with 8 bases that match TRBD2. Trimming cost V 5 bases and J 1 base; bases outside gene matches: 10. From germline, CDR1 is SGHRS and CDR2 YFSETQ. The CDR3 has 16 residues. This CDR3 reads CASRAREAGGQETQYF. The CDR3 region has the DNA TGCGCCAGCAGGGCGCGGGAGGCCGGGGGCCAAGAGACCCAGTACTTC.

The rearrangement uses TRBV18 and TRBJ2-1; no definite D call. This CDR3 has 14 amino acids. Between the trimmed V and J ends, which lost 3 bases and 8 bases, there was a span of 14 bases. The V gene's germline CDR1 is KGHSH and CDR2 LQKENI. CDR3 sequence reads: CASSPFTESDEQFF. The CDR3 DNA sequence: TGTGCCAGCTCACCCTTTACTGAGAGCGATGAGCAGTTCTTC.

This clonotype was seen a handful of times. This rearrangement joins TRBV20-1 to TRBJ1-3, with 8 bases aligning to TRBD1. The germline CDR1 and CDR2 sequences are DFQATT and SNEGSKA (reference sequence). This CDR3 has 13 residues. Germline trimming cut 4 bases from V and 6 bases from J; bases unmatched to any gene: 5. Written as DNA, the CDR3 is TGCAGTGCTATGACAGGGGTTCAAAACACCATATATTTT. Protein product: CSAMTGVQNTIYF.

The sample holds a few counts of this clonotype. J is TRBJ2-3 and V is TRBV7-2, with 14 positions matching TRBD2. Trimming took 5 bases from V and 5 from J; bases not matched to a gene: 9. This CDR3 is 17 amino acids long. Germline CDR1 reads SGHTA; CDR2 reads FQGNSA. CDR3 sequence (DNA): TGTGCCAGCAGCCCGCGAGGACTAGCGGGAGGTGTAGATACGCAGTATTTT. Protein sequence: CASSPRGLAGGVDTQYF.

This clonotype was seen only a few times. This chain links TRBV2 with TRBJ2-3, with TRBD2 matching over 15 bases. The trim removed 5 bases at V and 12 bases at J, leaving 9 bases unmatched. In germline, CDR1 is SNHLY, CDR2 FYNNEI. The CDR3 extends over 15 amino acids. The CDR3 spells CASSPTGTSGRRQYF. In nucleotides, the CDR3 is TGTGCCAGCAGTCCTACCGGGACTAGCGGGAGGAGACAGTATTTT.

This clonotype showed up just a few times. The V gene is TRBV6-2 or TRBV6-3, the J gene TRBJ2-1; D is perhaps TRBD1 (6 bases). Germline V lookup: CDR1 MNHEY, CDR2 SVGEGT. V lost 3 bases and J lost 7, with 13 bases in between. The CDR3 extends over 14 amino acids. The DNA for the CDR3 is TGTGCCAGCAGTTATTCTCCAGGGGTAAATGAGCAGTTCTTC. This sequence encodes CASSYSPGVNEQFF.

The V call is TRBV19, the J call TRBJ2-4, with 7 bases aligning to TRBD2. The CDR3 spans 16 residues. The germline V gene has CDR1 LNHDA and CDR2 SQIVND (reference sequence). Trimming took 4 bases from V and 4 from J; bases not matched to a gene: 10. CDR3 nucleotide sequence: TGTGCCAGTAGTACCGGTGGGGCTAGCGGAAAAAACATTCAGTACTTC. This encodes CASSTGGASGKNIQYF.

The sample holds many counts of this clonotype. The V gene is TRBV7-2, the J gene TRBJ2-7; 9 nucleotides match TRBD2. CDR3 length: 17 amino acids. Germline V CDR1 and CDR2: SGHTA, FQGNSA. Unmatched junction bases numbered 14, after V lost 1 base and J lost 7 bases. The CDR3 nucleotides are TGTGCCAGCAGCTTAGGGACTAGCGTTTTAGGAGCCAGGGAGCAGTACTTC. It yields the protein CASSLGTSVLGAREQYF.

This clonotype was detected many times. The gene calls are TRBV27 and TRBJ1-1; D perhaps matches TRBD1 (6 bases). CDR1 MNHEY and CDR2 SMNVEV come from the germline V gene (reference sequence). This CDR3 has 18 residues. V was clipped by 5 bases and J by 6 bases, with 28 bases between them. CDR3 amino acids: CASSPSPGGRGSNAEAFF. The DNA of the CDR3 is TGTGCCAGCAGTCCATCACCCGGGGGGCGAGGATCAAACGCTGAAGCTTTCTTT.

The rearrangement links TRBV15 to TRBJ2-6; 7 nucleotides match TRBD1. Germline CDR1 and CDR2: LNHNV and YYDKDF (reference sequence). The CDR3 spans 18 residues. V shed 5 bases and J 4 bases; nucleotides not matched to a gene: 14. DNA for the CDR3: TGTGCCACCAGCGACCGGGACAGCCTCTTGCGGGGGGCCAACGTCCTGACTTTC. Translating it yields CATSDRDSLLRGANVLTF.

This clonotype was seen repeatedly, ten times or more. This chain links TRBV2 with TRBJ1-4; no firm D call. V shed 2 bases and J shed 8 bases, with 18 bases lying between them. This CDR3 spans 16 amino acids. Germline assignment: CDR1 SNHLY and CDR2 FYNNEI. CDR3: CASSEFQATPIEKLFF. The CDR3 bases are TGTGCCAGCAGTGAATTCCAGGCCACCCCCATAGAAAAACTGTTTTTT.